These 19 T cell receptor beta chains originate from one sample sequenced in a study of blood T cells in healthy people across ages. Using a J-beta primer mix together with a sample-barcoded 5' primer, a second PCR was run for about 7 to 12 cycles. TCRdb reanalysed the 5' RACE reads using MiXCR and keeps one entry per CDR3 protein. The sample includes 1.8 million or so distinct CDR3 sequences, 30% to 40% of them seen just once. Sample: blood. The receptors were gathered from a human donor in good health.

This clonotype was recorded at least ten times. The chain couples TRBV20-1 to TRBJ2-1; D is possibly TRBD1 (6 bases). Per germline, CDR1 DFQATT and CDR2 SNEGSKA (reference sequence). CDR3 length: 10 amino acids. V was clipped by 7 bases and J by 7 bases, with 8 bases between them. The CDR3 coding sequence is TGCAGTGGCAGGGGAAATGAGCAGTTCTTC. Encoded protein: CSGRGNEQFF.

The chain uses TRBV27 and TRBJ2-7; no definite D call. Deletions cut 3 bases from V and 1 base from J, with 10 bases between. CDR3 length equals 14 residues. Per the germline V gene, CDR1 is MNHEY and CDR2 is SMNVEV (reference sequence). The CDR3 DNA is TGTGCCAGCAGTTTTTTTCAAGATTCCTACGAGCAGTACTTC. Translating it yields CASSFFQDSYEQYF.

In this sample, this clonotype turned up a few times. The chain employs TRBV6-5 and TRBJ1-4; D is unclear. Germline CDR1 is MNHEY and CDR2 is SVGAGI. V shed 0 bases and J shed 0 bases, with 5 bases lying between them. The CDR3 runs to 15 residues. CDR3 region: CASSYSVTTNEKLFF. The CDR3 nucleotides read TGTGCCAGCAGTTACTCGGTCACAACTAATGAAAAACTGTTTTTT.

This clonotype was seen more than once but under ten times. The J gene is TRBJ2-7, the V gene TRBV6-6, with TRBD1 matching 12 bases. The CDR3 has 15 amino acids. Germline V gene lookup returns CDR1 MNHNY and CDR2 SVGAGI (reference sequence). After removal of 2 bases from V and 5 bases from J, the junction contained 4 bases not matched to a gene. In nucleotides, the CDR3 is TGTGCCAGCAGTTACGCCGGGACAGGGGGCGACGAGCAGTACTTC. Protein sequence: CASSYAGTGGDEQYF.

This chain links TRBV20-1 with TRBJ1-1, with 10 bases fitting TRBD1. The germline V gene encodes CDR1 DFQATT and CDR2 SNEGSKA (reference sequence). The CDR3 length is 14 residues. J gave up 8 bases and V 4 bases, and 10 bases lay outside the gene matches. The CDR3 nucleotides read TGCAGTGCTACCCACGGGGGACAGGGGTCGGAAGCTTTCTTT. Amino acids: CSATHGGQGSEAFF.

This clonotype was observed many times. The CDR3: CASSFGYSDTQYF. The CDR3, as DNA: TGTGCCAGCAGCTTCGGATATTCAGATACGCAGTATTTT. V is TRBV7-3 and J is TRBJ2-3; D not certain. There are 13 residues in the CDR3. V was shortened by 3 bases and J by 4 bases, with 8 bases between the two germline ends. In germline, CDR1 is SGHTA, CDR2 FQGTGA. Looking up the rest from reference TRBV7-3 and TRBJ2-3 gives the full variable domain: GAGVSQTPSNKVTEKGKYVELRCDPISGHTALYWYRQSLGQGPEFLIYFQGTGAADDSGLPNDRFFAVRPEGSVSTLKIQRTERGDSAVYLCASSFGYSDTQYFGPGTRLTVL.

V gene TRBV6-5 combines with J gene TRBJ1-2, with a possible D match to TRBD1 (6 bases). The germline CDR1 and CDR2 sequences are MNHEY and SVGAGI. Trimming took off 0 bases at V and 6 bases at J, with 14 bases between the two ends. The length of the CDR3 is 15 residues. The CDR3 coding sequence is TGTGCCAGCAGTTACTCCACCTTAAACAGGGATGGCTACACCTTC. It specifies CASSYSTLNRDGYTF.

The CDR3 bases are TGTGCCAGCAGCTTAGTTTACAGGGGGGAAGAGACCCAGTACTTC. It specifies CASSLVYRGEETQYF. This chain links TRBV7-2 with TRBJ2-5; 8 bases line up with TRBD1. This CDR3 has 15 amino acids. The V gene end was trimmed by 1 base and the J gene end by 3 bases; junction bases not matched to a gene: 4. Per germline, CDR1 SGHTA and CDR2 FQGNSA.

This clonotype was detected many times. The DNA for the CDR3 is TGTGCCAGCAGCATCGTCGGGACAGGGATCTCTGGGGCCAACGTCCTGACTTTC. It encodes CASSIVGTGISGANVLTF. The chain carries TRBV7-2 and TRBJ2-6; 9 bases agree with TRBD1. This CDR3 contains 18 residues. Unmatched junction bases numbered 8, after V lost 5 bases and J lost 0 bases. The V gene's germline CDR1 is SGHTA and CDR2 FQGNSA.

The CDR3 bases are TGCAGTGCTAGAGGCTTCGGGACTAGCGTCCACAATGAGCAGTTCTTC. Residues: CSARGFGTSVHNEQFF. The J gene is TRBJ2-1, the V gene TRBV20-1; 10 nucleotides align to TRBD2. Germline V lookup: CDR1 DFQATT, CDR2 SNEGSKA (reference sequence). The V segment lost 1 base and the J segment 5 bases; nucleotides outside the gene matches: 8. This CDR3 is built from 16 residues.

This chain joins TRBV7-2 and TRBJ2-5; D call uncertain. The J call may be incorrect, as the DNA end agrees better with TRBJ2-7. The CDR3 is 13 residues long. Germline CDR1 SGHTA, CDR2 FQGNSA. CDR3 nucleotides: TGTGCCAGCAGCCGTACATGGGACTACGAGCAGTACTTC. It yields the protein CASSRTWDYEQYF.

The gene calls are TRBV20-1 and TRBJ1-2; unclear D gene. V gave up 2 bases and J gave up 3 bases, with 16 bases separating them. Germline CDR1 and CDR2: DFQATT and SNEGSKA (reference sequence). CDR3 size: 15 residues. CDR3 region: CSARPPGPVYYGYTF. The DNA of the CDR3 is TGCAGTGCTAGACCCCCCGGGCCGGTGTACTATGGCTACACCTTC.

A few counts support this clonotype. The V call is TRBV29-1, the J call TRBJ2-5; D might be TRBD1 (5 bases). Looked up from germline, CDR1 is SQVTM and CDR2 is ANQGSEA. Trimming cost V 5 bases and J 2 bases, with 9 bases left between them. The CDR3 is 12 residues long. The CDR3 nucleotides are TGCAGCGTTAGCAGGGCGCAAGAGACCCAGTACTTC. Its translation: CSVSRAQETQYF. Together with reference TRBV29-1 and TRBJ2-5, the CDR3 gives the full variable domain: SAVISQKPSRDICQRGTSLTIQCQVDSQVTMMFWYRQQPGQSLTLIATANQGSEATYESGFVIDKFPISRPNLTFSTLTVSNMSPEDSSIYLCSVSRAQETQYFGPGTRLLVL.

This clonotype was seen only a few times. This sequence joins TRBV5-1 and TRBJ1-1, with no clear D. Trimming left V 0 bases short and J 4 bases short, with 13 bases between. This CDR3 region has 15 residues. Germline CDR1 reads SGHRS; CDR2 reads YFSETQ. This CDR3 is CASSLDGGAGTEAFF. The CDR3 DNA follows: TGCGCCAGCAGCTTGGATGGAGGAGCGGGCACTGAAGCTTTCTTT.

V usage is TRBV5-5 and J usage is TRBJ1-2; 11 positions agree with TRBD1. Germline CDR1 SGHKS, CDR2 YYEKEE (reference sequence). This CDR3 spans 17 amino acids. Germline trimming cut 5 bases from V and 0 bases from J; bases unmatched to any gene: 9. The CDR3 nucleotides are TGTGCCAGCAGAGCACGGGACAGGGGGGGATCTAACTATGGCTACACCTTC. Protein: CASRARDRGGSNYGYTF. The full variable domain, in which reference TRBV5-5 and TRBJ1-2 provide the parts outside the CDR3, is DAGVTQSPTHLIKTRGQQVTLRCSPISGHKSVSWYQQVLGQGPQFIFQYYEKEERGRGNFPDRFSARQFPNYSSELNVNALLLGDSALYLCASRARDRGGSNYGYTFGSGTRLTVV.

In regard to this clonotype: Sequence at one end of the junction differs from germline and may be a read error. The V call is TRBV6-2 or TRBV6-3, the J call TRBJ2-6; a weak D match, TRBD1 (6 bases). This CDR3 comprises 15 residues. Germline CDR1 and CDR2: MNHEY and SVGEGT. The CDR3 DNA is TGTGCCAGCAGTTACTTGGGGGCTGGGGCCAACGTCCCGACTTTC. Translating gives CASSYLGAGANVPTF.

The gene calls are TRBV20-1 and TRBJ1-1; D ambiguous. V dropped 8 bases and J dropped 1 base, with 5 bases sitting between them. The CDR3 totals 10 residues. CDR1 DFQATT and CDR2 SNEGSKA come from the germline V gene (reference sequence). The CDR3 DNA sequence: TGCAGTCTCTCGAACACTGAAGCTTTCTTT. It encodes CSLSNTEAFF.

This clonotype was counted a few times. V and J are TRBV28 and TRBJ2-3, with TRBD2 identical over 13 bases. From germline, CDR1 is MDHEN and CDR2 SYDVKM. The CDR3 consists of 16 residues. Trimming removed 2 bases from V and 4 bases from J; junction bases left unmatched: 3. CDR3 sequence: CASSLPTSGGADTQYF. The CDR3 bases are TGTGCCAGCAGTTTACCTACTAGCGGGGGGGCAGATACGCAGTATTTT. Full variable domain (rest looked up from reference TRBV28 and TRBJ2-3): DVKVTQSSRYLVKRTGEKVFLECVQDMDHENMFWYRQDPGLGLRLIYFSYDVKMKEKGDIPEGYSVSREKKERFSLILESASTNQTSMYLCASSLPTSGGADTQYFGPGTRLTVL.

This clonotype appeared a few times. The chain links TRBV2 to TRBJ1-5; TRBD1 might be the D (5 bases). Trimming pared 11 bases from V and 10 bases from J, leaving 18 bases between. The germline gives CDR1 SNHLY, CDR2 FYNNEI. This CDR3 has 12 residues. Written as DNA, the CDR3 is TGTGCCGGGGGTGGTTTTGTAGGTCCCCAGCATTTT. Its translation is CAGGGFVGPQHF.